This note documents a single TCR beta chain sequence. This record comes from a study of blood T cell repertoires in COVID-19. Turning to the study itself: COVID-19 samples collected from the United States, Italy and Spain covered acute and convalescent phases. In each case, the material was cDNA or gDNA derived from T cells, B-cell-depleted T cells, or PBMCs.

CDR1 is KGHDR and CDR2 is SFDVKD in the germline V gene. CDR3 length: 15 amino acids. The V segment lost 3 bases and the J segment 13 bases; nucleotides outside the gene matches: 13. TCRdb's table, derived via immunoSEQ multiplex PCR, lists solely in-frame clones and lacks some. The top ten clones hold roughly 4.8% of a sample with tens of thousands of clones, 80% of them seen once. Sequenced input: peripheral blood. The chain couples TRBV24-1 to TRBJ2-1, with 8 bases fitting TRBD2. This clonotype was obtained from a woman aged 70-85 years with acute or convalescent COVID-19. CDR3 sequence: CATSDMTGGPWVQFF. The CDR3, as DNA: TGTGCCACCAGTGATATGACGGGGGGGCCTTGGGTACAGTTCTTC.